This T cell receptor beta chain was sequenced for a study of T cell changes during pregnancy in multiple sclerosis. Germline CDR1 and CDR2: SGDLS and YYNGEE. Trimming cost V 7 bases and J 5 bases, with 18 bases left between them. The CDR3 consists of 14 residues. TCRdb keeps only in-frame clones here, not all; method: immunoSEQ multiplex PCR. The data hold about 79,000 clones, with about 90% observed a single time. The TCR comes from a female donor with multiple sclerosis, enrolled in a pregnancy study. The sequencing here drew on CD4+ T cells from peripheral blood mononuclear cells, taken in the second trimester of pregnancy. The chain combines TRBV9 with TRBJ2-5, with a tentative D call TRBD2 (5 bases). This CDR3 reads CASGRSGISETQYF. Here the CDR3 DNA reads TGTGCCAGCGGACGGTCGGGGATATCCGAGACCCAGTACTTC.